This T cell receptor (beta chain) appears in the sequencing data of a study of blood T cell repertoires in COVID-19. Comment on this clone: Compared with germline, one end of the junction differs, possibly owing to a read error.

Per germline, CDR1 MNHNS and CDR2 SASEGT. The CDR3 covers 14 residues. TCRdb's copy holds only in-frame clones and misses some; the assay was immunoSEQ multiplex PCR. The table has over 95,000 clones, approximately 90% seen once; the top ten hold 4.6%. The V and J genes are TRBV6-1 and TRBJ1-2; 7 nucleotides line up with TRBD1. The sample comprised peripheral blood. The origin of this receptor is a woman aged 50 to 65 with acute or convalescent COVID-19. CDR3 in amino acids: CASSEEREWGQKAF. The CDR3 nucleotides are TGTGCCAGCAGTGAAGAAAGGGAATGGGGACAGAAGGCCTTC.